This T cell receptor beta chain was profiled in a study of regulatory T cells in long-lasting Graves disease. V was clipped by 5 bases and J by 12 bases, with 17 bases between them. Germline loops: CDR1 SGHVS, CDR2 FQNEAQ. The CDR3 is 13 amino acids. This sample's time point: newly diagnosed GD, antithyroid drugs for less than 3 months. PBMC-derived RNA was used for the TCR library. Relying on iRepertoire HTBI primers and Arm-PCR of CDR3 regions, the team built TCR beta libraries. In TCRdb, the multiplex PCR reads were re-called with MiXCR into one record per CDR3 protein. The sample carries fewer than 400,000 distinct CDR3 sequences, more than 15% recorded once.

This clonotype was obtained from a female donor with Graves disease. The sample in question was peripheral blood mononuclear cells (PBMCs), obtained at new diagnosis, from a patient treated with antithyroid drugs. The J gene is TRBJ2-1, the V gene TRBV7-8; possible D gene TRBD1, 5 bases. The CDR3 is CASSPYNQGGQFF. The CDR3 DNA reads as TGTGCCAGCAGCCCATACAATCAGGGTGGGCAGTTCTTC.